These T cell receptor beta chains were read from a single sample in a study of OX40 agonist ivuxolimab in advanced cancers. Clones were sequenced by immunoSEQ multiplex PCR, and TCRdb holds only the in-frame ones, with some missing. The sample lists around 43,000 clones, around 92% occurring once. Here the sequenced sample was CD4+ or CD8+ T cells sorted from blood, taken in a trial of the OX40 agonist ivuxolimab. The source of these receptors is an adult with an advanced solid tumor such as melanoma, head and neck, liver or kidney cancer. Each CDR3 is given with its conserved first and last residue. Fields, in order: CDR3 DNA, CDR3 protein, J gene, D gene, V gene, clone size. The D gene is left open where the match is weak. Clone size, where shown, is once, few, many, or a class for clones that have expanded.

TGTGCCAGCAGCGTAGAGGACCGACAGGCCCTGTGGACCGGGGAGCTGTTTTTT | CASSVEDRQALWTGELFF | TRBJ2-2 | . | TRBV9 | .
TGCGCCAGCACCCCCACTAGCGGGGTTCAAGAGACCCAGTACTTC | CASTPTSGVQETQYF | TRBJ2-5 | TRBD2 | TRBV4-1 | .
TGTGCCAGCAGCCCCAAAACTGGGCAAAAACAGGATGAGCAGTTCTTC | CASSPKTGQKQDEQFF | TRBJ2-1 | . | TRBV7-7 | .
TGTGCCAGCAGTGAAAGGTGGTTAAGCCGAAATTCACCCCTCCACTTT | CASSERWLSRNSPLHF | TRBJ1-6 | . | TRBV6-1 | .
TGCGCCAGCAGCCAATTGCCCCCCCGCGGGGGACTAGCCAAAAACATTCAGTACTTC | CASSQLPPRGGLAKNIQYF | TRBJ2-4 | TRBD2 | TRBV4-1 | .
TGTGCCAGCAGTTATTCTCCGCGAACTAGCTCCTACGAGCAGTACTTC | CASSYSPRTSSYEQYF | TRBJ2-7 | . | TRBV6-5 | .
TGTGCCAGCAGTTTAATGCAGGGGGCAAACGAGCAGTACTTC | CASSLMQGANEQYF | TRBJ2-7 | TRBD1 | TRBV27 | .
TGTGCCAGCAGTGAGAGGTCAGGGGCGGGGGACAGCCCATACAATGAGCAGTTCTTC | CASSERSGAGDSPYNEQFF | TRBJ2-1 | . | TRBV6-1 | .
TGTGCCTGGAGTGTACTGGGGTTGGGTGAGCAGTTCTTC | CAWSVLGLGEQFF | TRBJ2-1 | . | TRBV30 | .
TGCGCCAGCAGCTTGGGTACGGGGCAGTCTGAGTACTTC | CASSLGTGQSEYF | TRBJ2-7 | . | TRBV5-1 | .
TGCAGCGTTGAATGGGGGTTCGGCCGGGAGCAGTACTTC | CSVEWGFGREQYF | TRBJ2-7 | . | TRBV29-1 | once
TGTGCCAGCAGCAGCGGACCCTCAGATACGCAGTATTTT | CASSSGPSDTQYF | TRBJ2-3 | . | TRBV2 | .
TGTGCCAGCAGCCAAGAGTGGGGGACTACCGTCACAGATACGCAGTATTTT | CASSQEWGTTVTDTQYF | TRBJ2-3 | TRBD2 | TRBV4-2 | .
TGTGCCAGCAGTGAAGGTGGCACGCAGACCCAGTACTTC | CASSEGGTQTQYF | TRBJ2-5 | . | TRBV2 | .
TGTGCCAGCAGTCCCGGAGGGGGGGTCTACAATGAGCAGTTCTTC | CASSPGGGVYNEQFF | TRBJ2-1 | . | TRBV27 | .
TGTGCCCACCGGGACAGCCAATATAGCAATCAGCCCCAGCATTTT | CAHRDSQYSNQPQHF | TRBJ1-5 | TRBD1 | TRBV6-1 | .
TGTGCCAGCAGCAAAGGGGCCCCCGGGGAGCTGTTTTTT | CASSKGAPGELFF | TRBJ2-2 | . | TRBV13 | .
TGTGCCAGCAGTTTACGGGCCGCCGCCTACAATGAGCAGTTCTTC | CASSLRAAAYNEQFF | TRBJ2-1 | . | TRBV27 | once
TGCAGTGCTAGAGAACCCCACGAGCAGTACTTC | CSAREPHEQYF | TRBJ2-7 | . | TRBV20-1 | .
TGTGCCAGCAGTCAACACGGTATGAACACTGAAGCTTTCTTT | CASSQHGMNTEAFF | TRBJ1-1 | . | TRBV4-2 | .
TGCGCCAGCGCACCTAGCTCCTACAATGAGCAGTTCTTC | CASAPSSYNEQFF | TRBJ2-1 | . | TRBV5-1 | .
TGTGCCAGCAGCTTAGTGCAGGGTTCCTACGAGCAGTACTTC | CASSLVQGSYEQYF | TRBJ2-7 | . | TRBV7-9 | .
TGTGCCAGCGCGACAGGGATCGAGCAGTACTTC | CASATGIEQYF | TRBJ2-7 | TRBD1 | TRBV27 | .
TGTGCCAGCATGAGGGAGAGGTTTGATGGCTACACCTTC | CASMRERFDGYTF | TRBJ1-2 | . | TRBV2 | few
TGTGCCAGCAGCCCACGGGGATCGGCCCTCTTGGAAAAACTGTTTTTT | CASSPRGSALLEKLFF | TRBJ1-4 | . | TRBV5-6 | .
TGCAGTGCGGTCGTGAACACTGAAGCTTTCTTT | CSAVVNTEAFF | TRBJ1-1 | . | TRBV20-1 | few
TGTGCCAGCAGCTTGGTAAAGGGATTATACGGCTACACCTTC | CASSLVKGLYGYTF | TRBJ1-2 | . | TRBV5-4 | few
TGTGCCAGCAGTCTCCTTGGACAGGGGTCCTACGAGCAGTACTTC | CASSLLGQGSYEQYF | TRBJ2-7 | TRBD1 | TRBV27 | .
TGCGCCAGCAGCTTGTACGGCGGGGAGGGGCGGCAAGAGACCCAGTACTTC | CASSLYGGEGRQETQYF | TRBJ2-5 | TRBD2 | TRBV5-1 | .
TGTGCCAGCTCACCACTCAGTACCGCCTACGAGCAGTACTTC | CASSPLSTAYEQYF | TRBJ2-7 | . | TRBV18 | .
TGTGCCAGCACTGCTACAGCTTTCTTT | CASTATAFF | TRBJ1-1 | . | TRBV2 | few
TGTGCCAGCAGGAAGGTGGGACAAGGCTTTCTCCGAAGTAATTCACCCCTCCACTTT | CASRKVGQGFLRSNSPLHF | TRBJ1-6 | . | TRBV7-2 | .
TGTGCCAGCAGGGGTGGGACAGGGCGTGGAAACACCATATATTTT | CASRGGTGRGNTIYF | TRBJ1-3 | TRBD1 | TRBV7-6 | .
TGTGCCAGCAGTGGAAGCAGTGAGCAGTTCTTC | CASSGSSEQFF | TRBJ2-1 | . | TRBV2 | .
TGTGCCAGCAGTACAGGGGTCCCTAACTATGGCTACACCTTC | CASSTGVPNYGYTF | TRBJ1-2 | TRBD1 | TRBV6-5 | .
TGTGCCAGCAGCAAAGCGCGGGGGTCTGGAAACACCATATATTTT | CASSKARGSGNTIYF | TRBJ1-3 | . | TRBV21-1 | .
TGTGCCAGTAGCCTGGGACTAGCAGTTTACAATGAGCAGTTCTTC | CASSLGLAVYNEQFF | TRBJ2-1 | TRBD2 | TRBV19 | .
TGTGCCAGTAGTATTGGCGGTACGAACACTGAAGCTTTCTTT | CASSIGGTNTEAFF | TRBJ1-1 | . | TRBV19 | .
TGTGCCTGGAGTGTACTGCAGGGGGCAGATACGCAGTATTTT | CAWSVLQGADTQYF | TRBJ2-3 | TRBD1 | TRBV30 | .
TGTGCCATAGGAGCGGGGGGCTCCTACAATGAGCAGTTCTTC | CAIGAGGSYNEQFF | TRBJ2-1 | TRBD2 | TRBV6-5 | .
TGTGCCAGCAGCTTAGAGGGTCCGACAGGGGAAGGCTACACCTTC | CASSLEGPTGEGYTF | TRBJ1-2 | TRBD1 | TRBV7-9 | .
TGTGCCAGCAGTGAGGGAATAAGCTACGAGCAGTACTTC | CASSEGISYEQYF | TRBJ2-7 | . | TRBV6-1 | .
TGTGCCAGCAGTTTACGGGGGGATGAGCAGTACTTC | CASSLRGDEQYF | TRBJ2-7 | TRBD2 | TRBV27 | .
TGCGCCAGCAGCCAAGATGGACCCGGACCCGGCCCCACCCTCCACTTT | CASSQDGPGPGPTLHF | TRBJ1-6 | . | TRBV4-1 | .
TGCGCCAGCAGTGAGTCCCACCGCACAGATACGCAGTATTTT | CASSESHRTDTQYF | TRBJ2-3 | . | TRBV10-1 | .
TGTGCCAGCACCCAATCCCGTAGCGGATTTACCTACGAGCAGTACTTC | CASTQSRSGFTYEQYF | TRBJ2-7 | . | TRBV7-9 | .
TGTGCCAGCACTCACTTCGGGGATTCCGGCTACACCTTC | CASTHFGDSGYTF | TRBJ1-2 | . | TRBV6-5 | .
TGTGCCAGCAGCAGGGGGACAGGGCACACAGATACGCAGTATTTT | CASSRGTGHTDTQYF | TRBJ2-3 | . | TRBV21-1 | .
TGTGCCAGCAGTGAAAGAGCGGGAGGGGAGACCCAGTACTTC | CASSERAGGETQYF | TRBJ2-5 | TRBD2 | TRBV2 | .
TGCAGCGCTATGTCATGGGCAGAAGGGAAGGGCCATGAAAAACTGTTTTTT | CSAMSWAEGKGHEKLFF | TRBJ1-4 | . | TRBV29-1 | few
TGTGCCAGCAGCCAAGTTTTGAGCTCCTACAATGAGCAGTTCTTC | CASSQVLSSYNEQFF | TRBJ2-1 | . | TRBV4-2 | .
TGCAGCGTTGCAGGGGGAGGCTATGGCTACACCTTC | CSVAGGGYGYTF | TRBJ1-2 | TRBD1 | TRBV29-1 | few
TGTGCCAGCAGCTTAGATCGCGACGAGCAGTACTTC | CASSLDRDEQYF | TRBJ2-7 | . | TRBV7-8 | .
TGTGCCAGCAGCCCCGTAGGGCCCGCGGAGCCCCAGCATTTT | CASSPVGPAEPQHF | TRBJ1-5 | . | TRBV7-9 | .
TGTGCCAGCAGCTTAGGGGGCGCGGGCACCGGGGAGCTGTTTTTT | CASSLGGAGTGELFF | TRBJ2-2 | . | TRBV11-2 | .
TGTGCCAGCAGCGTAAACGGGGCCACGAGAGATACGCAGTATTTT | CASSVNGATRDTQYF | TRBJ2-3 | . | TRBV9 | once
TGCGCCAGCAGCCACACTAACACTGAAGCTTTCTTT | CASSHTNTEAFF | TRBJ1-1 | . | TRBV4-1 | .
TGTGCCAGCAGCGCAGGACTAGCGGCCTACAATGAGCAGTTCTTC | CASSAGLAAYNEQFF | TRBJ2-1 | TRBD2 | TRBV5-5 | .
TGTGCCAGCAGCGTAGCCGGGACTAGCGGGGGGGCATCAGATACGCAGTATTTT | CASSVAGTSGGASDTQYF | TRBJ2-3 | TRBD2 | TRBV9 | .